A selection of T cell receptor beta chains follows, all from one sample in a study of T-cell reconstitution after alpha-beta-depleted transplantation in children. TCRdb reprocessed the PCR reads via MiXCR and lists one record per CDR3 protein. Of around 450,000 distinct CDR3 sequences in the sample, 15% to 20% were seen once. The sequences come from PBMCs, mostly from graft donor cells, collected 360 days after TCRalphabeta/CD19-depleted stem cell transplant. These receptors came from a boy in the first two years of life who had a stem cell transplant for Wiskott-Aldrich syndrome, so the T cells may come from the graft donor. Each CDR3 is given with its conserved first and last residue. The order of the fields is clone size, V gene, D gene, J gene, CDR3 DNA, CDR3 protein. A D gene is named only where the DNA matches it firmly. Where a row states a size, it is once, few, many or the class of an expanded clone; other rows omit it.

clone_size: few; v_call: TRBV3-1; d_call: TRBD1; j_call: TRBJ1-2; cdr3_nt: TGTGCCAGCAGGTCCCGGGACAGGGTTGGCGGCTACACCTTC; cdr3_aa: CASRSRDRVGGYTF
clone_size: NA; v_call: TRBV30; d_call: TRBD2; j_call: TRBJ2-1; cdr3_nt: TGTGCCTGGGGACTAGCGACTTACAATGAGCAGTTCTTC; cdr3_aa: CAWGLATYNEQFF
clone_size: few; v_call: TRBV6-1; d_call: NA; j_call: TRBJ2-1; cdr3_nt: TGTGCCAGCAGTAGTCTAGGTAGCGCCTACAATGAGCAGTTCTTC; cdr3_aa: CASSSLGSAYNEQFF
clone_size: few; v_call: TRBV5-1; d_call: TRBD2; j_call: TRBJ2-2; cdr3_nt: TGCGCCAGCAGCCCACCACATCCCGGGAGGCCCTATCATATAACTCACACCGGGGAGCTGTTTTTT; cdr3_aa: CASSPPHPGRPYHITHTGELFF
clone_size: many; v_call: TRBV20-1; d_call: NA; j_call: TRBJ1-1; cdr3_nt: TGCAGTGCTAGAGCGCGGGCTGAAGCTTTCTTT; cdr3_aa: CSARARAEAFF
clone_size: few; v_call: TRBV10-3; d_call: NA; j_call: TRBJ2-5; cdr3_nt: TGTGCCATCAGTGAGCCTTTAATTCGAGGGCAAGAGACCCAGTACTTC; cdr3_aa: CAISEPLIRGQETQYF
clone_size: NA; v_call: TRBV5-1; d_call: TRBD1; j_call: TRBJ2-1; cdr3_nt: TGCGCCAGCAGCTTGGCGGACAGGGTTGATACCAATGAGCAGTTCTTC; cdr3_aa: CASSLADRVDTNEQFF
clone_size: few; v_call: TRBV24-1; d_call: NA; j_call: TRBJ2-6; cdr3_nt: TGTGCCAGCTCTACTGGGGCCAACGTCCTGACTTTC; cdr3_aa: CASSTGANVLTF
clone_size: few; v_call: TRBV28; d_call: TRBD2; j_call: TRBJ2-1; cdr3_nt: TGTGCCACCATGCGGGGGGCCTCCTACAATGAGCAGTTCTTC; cdr3_aa: CATMRGASYNEQFF
clone_size: NA; v_call: TRBV10-1; d_call: TRBD2; j_call: TRBJ2-7; cdr3_nt: TGCGCCAGCAGTGAAGGACTAGCGGGACCCTACGAGCAGTACTTC; cdr3_aa: CASSEGLAGPYEQYF
clone_size: once; v_call: TRBV29-1; d_call: TRBD1; j_call: TRBJ1-1; cdr3_nt: TGCAGCGCGGACGGACAGGTGGCGCGTGGAGCTTTCTTT; cdr3_aa: CSADGQVARGAFF
clone_size: NA; v_call: TRBV5-1; d_call: NA; j_call: TRBJ2-5; cdr3_nt: TGCGCCAGCAGATTGGAGGGACGGAAGGAAGAGACCCAGTACTTC; cdr3_aa: CASRLEGRKEETQYF
clone_size: NA; v_call: TRBV11-2; d_call: NA; j_call: TRBJ2-2; cdr3_nt: TGTGCCAGCAGCTTAGACCATCCTAAAGGGAGTTTCCTTTTCCTTGGGGAGCTGTTTTTT; cdr3_aa: CASSLDHPKGSFLFLGELFF
clone_size: NA; v_call: TRBV3-1; d_call: TRBD2; j_call: TRBJ2-7; cdr3_nt: TGTGCCATCAGCCATCCGGGACTAGCGGGAGGAGCCCCCTACGAGCAGTACTTC; cdr3_aa: CAISHPGLAGGAPYEQYF
clone_size: NA; v_call: TRBV12-3/TRBV12-4; d_call: TRBD1; j_call: TRBJ2-2; cdr3_nt: TGTGCCAGCAGTCGACAGGGGGTGAGCACCGGGGAGCTGTTTTTT; cdr3_aa: CASSRQGVSTGELFF
clone_size: few; v_call: TRBV5-1; d_call: TRBD1; j_call: TRBJ2-7; cdr3_nt: TGCGCCAGCAGCCCAGACAGGGGTCTTTCTCTTTACGAGCAGTACTTC; cdr3_aa: CASSPDRGLSLYEQYF
clone_size: few; v_call: TRBV2; d_call: TRBD1; j_call: TRBJ1-4; cdr3_nt: TGTGCCAGCAGTTCAGGACAGGGGCAGAGTGTCGGTGAAAAACTGTTTTTT; cdr3_aa: CASSSGQGQSVGEKLFF
clone_size: NA; v_call: TRBV7-9; d_call: TRBD2; j_call: TRBJ2-5; cdr3_nt: TGTGCCAGCAGCTTGCGGGAGCGCCCAAACCAAGAGACCCAGTACTTC; cdr3_aa: CASSLRERPNQETQYF
clone_size: few; v_call: TRBV12-3/TRBV12-4; d_call: NA; j_call: TRBJ1-2; cdr3_nt: TGTGCCAGCACCCCGGACGTTAACTATGGCTACACCTTC; cdr3_aa: CASTPDVNYGYTF
clone_size: few; v_call: TRBV11-2; d_call: TRBD2; j_call: TRBJ2-5; cdr3_nt: TGTGCCAGCAGCCTTTGGGCGTCTATAGCGGGACAAGAGACCCAGTACTTC; cdr3_aa: CASSLWASIAGQETQYF
clone_size: NA; v_call: TRBV4-3; d_call: NA; j_call: TRBJ2-1; cdr3_nt: TGCGCCAGCAGCCAAGATGCTAGCTCCTACAATGAGCAGTTCTTC; cdr3_aa: CASSQDASSYNEQFF